The 4 T cell receptor beta chains listed next were all sequenced from one sample in a study of blood T cell repertoires in COVID-19. The table came from immunoSEQ multiplex PCR; TCRdb's copy has only in-frame clones and leaves some out. The table shows roughly 180,000 clones, with approximately 89% occurring only once. Specimen: PBMCs or T cells enriched from blood (not recorded which). All receptors derive from a man aged 35-49 years who had recovered from COVID-19.

The J gene is TRBJ2-5, the V gene TRBV5-1; a weak D match, TRBD2 (6 bases). Trimming stripped 0 bases from V and 5 bases from J, with 20 bases between. Per the germline V gene, CDR1 is SGHRS and CDR2 is YFSETQ. The CDR3 has 17 amino acids. The CDR3 reads CASSLEAGHPALETQYF. In DNA form, the CDR3 reads TGCGCCAGCAGCTTGGAGGCGGGGCACCCGGCCCTTGAGACCCAGTACTTC.

The chain employs TRBV7-9 and TRBJ2-3, with 10 positions matching TRBD2. V gave up 9 bases and J gave up 4 bases; unmatched junction bases: 7. CDR3 length equals 14 residues. The germline V gene encodes CDR1 SEHNR and CDR2 FQNEAQ (reference sequence). The CDR3 protein is CASTWSGRADTQYF. In DNA, the CDR3 is TGTGCCAGTACGTGGAGCGGGAGGGCAGATACGCAGTATTTT.

This clone has only a few counts. The chain has TRBV4-2 and TRBJ2-2; 8 bases are a match to TRBD1. This CDR3 contains 14 residues. V shed 8 bases and J 6 bases; nucleotides not matched to a gene: 8. CDR1 LGHNA and CDR2 YNFKEQ come from the germline V gene. The CDR3 loop reads CASAWDRSSGELFF. In DNA form, the CDR3 reads TGTGCCAGCGCATGGGACAGGTCCTCCGGGGAGCTGTTTTTT.

This clone appeared a few times. CDR3 in amino acids: CASRKQGMAEAFF. The CDR3 bases are TGTGCCAGCAGGAAACAGGGGATGGCTGAAGCTTTCTTT. V usage is TRBV12-3 or TRBV12-4 and J usage is TRBJ1-1; 7 positions match TRBD1. V lost 6 bases, J lost 6 bases, and 7 bases stayed unmatched. This CDR3 comprises 13 residues.